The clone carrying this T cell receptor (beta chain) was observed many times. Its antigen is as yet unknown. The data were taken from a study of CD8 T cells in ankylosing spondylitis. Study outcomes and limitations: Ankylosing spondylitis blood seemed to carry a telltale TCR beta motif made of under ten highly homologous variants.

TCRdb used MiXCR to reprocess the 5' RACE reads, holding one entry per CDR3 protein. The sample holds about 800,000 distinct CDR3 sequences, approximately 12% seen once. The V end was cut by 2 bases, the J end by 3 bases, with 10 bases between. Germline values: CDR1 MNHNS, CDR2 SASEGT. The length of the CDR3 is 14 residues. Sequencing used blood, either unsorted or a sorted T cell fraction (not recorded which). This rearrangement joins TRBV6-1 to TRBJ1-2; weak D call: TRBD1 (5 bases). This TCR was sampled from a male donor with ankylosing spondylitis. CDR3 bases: TGTGCCAGCAGTGAAAGAGGGACGGACTATGGCTACACCTTC. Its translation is CASSERGTDYGYTF.